These T cell receptor beta chains were read from a single sample in a study of early T cells in non-severe SARS-CoV-2 infection. TCRdb fed the 5' RACE reads into MiXCR, producing one record per CDR3 protein. Among around 27,000 distinct CDR3 sequences listed, about 3.9% were seen once. Sequenced sample: whole blood. Receptor source: an adult who was a healthcare worker with PCR-confirmed SARS-CoV-2 infection or an uninfected control (not recorded which). Each CDR3 is given without its conserved first and last residue. D genes are given only for firm matches. Clone size is given for some rows only: seen once, a few or many times, or a class if the clone is expanded.

>TRBV2|many|TRBJ1-5|.
ASRPGRINQPQH
>TRBV7-2|many|TRBJ2-3|TRBD2
ASSLAASGGTDTQY
>TRBV6-5|many|TRBJ1-1|.
ASSLLVGRNTEVF
>TRBV2|many|TRBJ2-1|TRBD2
ASTNWREVLGEQF
>TRBV7-9|many|TRBJ2-5|.
ASSLKASRVGETQY
>TRBV6-2/TRBV6-3|.|TRBJ2-7|.
ASIVTPEGAYEQY
>TRBV7-8|many|TRBJ1-1|.
ASSRTGGTEAF
>TRBV7-2|many|TRBJ2-3|.
ASSPALKGRNTQY
>TRBV29-1|many|TRBJ2-2|.
SAYSGAGELF
>TRBV3-1|few|TRBJ2-5|.
ASFLSGTQY
>TRBV7-3|many|TRBJ1-3|TRBD1
ASSQSRGPGNTIY
>TRBV4-1|.|TRBJ2-3|TRBD1
ASSQDRGTGGADTQY
>TRBV9|many|TRBJ1-2|.
ASSETIQDYGYT
>TRBV19|many|TRBJ2-1|TRBD2
ASRKSSGGSAEQF
>TRBV29-1|many|TRBJ2-1|.
SVTGGYSYNEQF
>TRBV12-2|many|TRBJ1-6|.
ASRLAPDRVYNSPLH
>TRBV12-3/TRBV12-4|many|TRBJ2-7|TRBD1
ASSAKTGTEQY
>TRBV7-8|many|TRBJ2-2|TRBD2
ASSFASGRVAGELF
>TRBV2|many|TRBJ2-1|.
ASSGRDKQF
>TRBV2|many|TRBJ1-6|.
ASAPRALSSYNSPLH
>TRBV2|few|TRBJ1-4|TRBD1
ASRGQTNEKLF
>TRBV27|many|TRBJ2-2|TRBD2
ASSLYSGRGGGELF
>TRBV7-8|many|TRBJ1-3|.
ASSLAAGGNTIY
>TRBV7-2|many|TRBJ1-1|.
ASSRYGENTEAF
>TRBV6-1|many|TRBJ2-1|TRBD2
ASSGLAVTNEQF
>TRBV5-1|few|TRBJ2-5|.
ASSTQGHQETQY
>TRBV12-5|.|TRBJ1-1|TRBD1
ASGTPTGNPEAF
>TRBV7-9|many|TRBJ1-2|.
ASSQERGIAGGYT
>TRBV12-3/TRBV12-4|many|TRBJ1-5|TRBD1
ASSRDRGREQPQH
>TRBV29-1|many|TRBJ1-6|TRBD1
SVTQGAPNSPLH
>TRBV7-9|many|TRBJ2-1|TRBD1
ASSLKGTGYNEQF
>TRBV20-1|few|TRBJ1-5|TRBD1
SASSSRQGSNQPQH
>TRBV6-2/TRBV6-3|many|TRBJ2-3|TRBD2
ASSPGLAGKDTQY
>TRBV23-1|.|TRBJ2-7|.
ASSQRDCRSYEQY
>TRBV15|many|TRBJ2-3|TRBD2
ATSGELAGGTDTQY
>TRBV28|many|TRBJ1-1|.
ATRNGMVMATEAF
>TRBV20-1|.|TRBJ2-3|TRBD1
SARTGQGRTDTQY
>TRBV15|many|TRBJ1-1|TRBD1
ATSRGLQGDNTEAF
>TRBV2|many|TRBJ1-5|.
ASSEIGGVYWQPQH
>TRBV6-2/TRBV6-3|many|TRBJ1-1|.
ASRPDLNTEAF
>TRBV6-6|many|TRBJ2-7|.
ASSYGGVRSSYEQY
>TRBV2|.|.|.
ASTRRTSYNEQY
>TRBV12-3/TRBV12-4|few|TRBJ2-3|.
ASSAGTANTQY
>TRBV29-1|few|TRBJ1-1|.
SAEQGRGTEAF
>TRBV7-8|many|TRBJ2-1|TRBD2
ASSFGTSTHNEQF
>TRBV6-2/TRBV6-3|many|TRBJ2-1|TRBD2
ASSPRGGRGRNNEQF
>TRBV7-9|many|TRBJ2-5|.
ASSSDTYQETQY
>TRBV29-1|many|TRBJ2-7|.
SVLGPYYEQY
>TRBV7-9|many|TRBJ2-7|TRBD1
ASSPRGTGQGPQQY